This entry is about one T cell receptor beta chain. This sample was included in a study of cytomegalovirus exposure and HLA in healthy donors. This CDR3 spans 14 amino acids. Trimming removed 5 bases from V and 1 base from J, with 8 bases in between. Germline lookup yields CDR1 MNHEY and CDR2 SMNVEV (reference sequence). The PCR made use of 60 Vbeta and 13 Jbeta primers. Sequencing used immunoSEQ multiplex PCR; TCRdb keeps in-frame clones, though not all of them. Of about 160,000 clones in the sample, around 80% were seen once. Sequenced material: PBMCs. The TCR originated in a man in his forties in good health and CMV-seronegative. The gene calls are TRBV27 and TRBJ2-2; D gene ambiguous. The CDR3 reads CASSTRLNTGELFF. CDR3 sequence (DNA): TGTGCCAGCAGTACCCGACTGAACACCGGGGAGCTGTTTTTT.